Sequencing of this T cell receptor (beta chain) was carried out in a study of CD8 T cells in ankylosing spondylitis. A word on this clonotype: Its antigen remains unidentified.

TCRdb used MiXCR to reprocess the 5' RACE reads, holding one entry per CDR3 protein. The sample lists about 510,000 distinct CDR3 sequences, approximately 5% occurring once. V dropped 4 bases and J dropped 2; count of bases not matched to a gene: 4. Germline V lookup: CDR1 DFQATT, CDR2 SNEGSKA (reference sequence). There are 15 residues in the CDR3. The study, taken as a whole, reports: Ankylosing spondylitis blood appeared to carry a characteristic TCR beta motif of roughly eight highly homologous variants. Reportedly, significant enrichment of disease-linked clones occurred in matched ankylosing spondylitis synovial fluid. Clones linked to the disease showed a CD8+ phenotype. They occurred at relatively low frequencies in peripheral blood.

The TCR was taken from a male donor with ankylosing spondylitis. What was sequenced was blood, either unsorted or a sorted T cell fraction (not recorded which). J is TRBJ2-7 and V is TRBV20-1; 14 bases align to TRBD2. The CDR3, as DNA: TGCAGTGCTATCAGGACTAGCGGGGGGACCTACGAGCAGTACTTC. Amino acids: CSAIRTSGGTYEQYF.